These 20 T cell receptor beta chains originate from one sample sequenced in a study of CD8 T cells in Susac syndrome. An input of roughly 0.45 to 1 ug of RNA was subjected to reverse transcription using random hexamers. A single record per CDR3 protein comes from TCRdb applying MiXCR to the immunoSEQ multiplex PCR reads. This sample has 100,000 to 150,000 distinct CDR3 sequences; around 94% occur once, and the top ten carry 0.065% to 0.09%. The sequencing input was CD4+ T cells from PBMCs. These receptors originate from a human donor in good health.

The chain employs TRBV20-1 and TRBJ2-3; 8 bases are a match to TRBD2. Germline lookup yields CDR1 DFQATT and CDR2 SNEGSKA (reference sequence). The CDR3 sequence is 15 residues long. Trimming cost V 2 bases and J 3 bases; bases outside gene matches: 7. The CDR3 coding sequence is TGCAGTGCTAGACCCGGGACTAGACGGACAGATACGCAGTATTTT. This gives the protein CSARPGTRRTDTQYF.

The chain links TRBV20-1 to TRBJ1-1, with D hard to call. CDR1 and CDR2 (germline): DFQATT, SNEGSKA (reference sequence). This CDR3 contains 13 residues. The ends were cut back, 3 bases at V and 6 bases at J, with 14 bases in the middle. CDR3 protein: CSASPSPGAEAFF. The CDR3 DNA sequence: TGCAGTGCTAGCCCATCCCCGGGAGCTGAAGCTTTCTTT.

The chain uses TRBV5-1 and TRBJ2-5, with 9 bases lining up with TRBD2. V was clipped by 1 base and J by 5 bases; unmatched bases: 9. The CDR3 spans 16 residues. Germline V gene sequence: CDR1 SGHRS, CDR2 YFSETQ. The CDR3 loop reads CASSLFRGRAGETQYF. CDR3 DNA: TGCGCCAGCAGCTTGTTCCGCGGGAGGGCCGGGGAGACCCAGTACTTC.

CDR3 in DNA: TGTGCCAGCAGCCAGGTGGGATACGAGCAGTACTTC. Translation: CASSQVGYEQYF. This rearrangement joins TRBV3-1 to TRBJ2-7; no clear D. Germline V gives CDR1 LGHDT, CDR2 YNNKEL (reference sequence). The V and J ends lost 3 bases and 4 bases respectively, with 7 bases between them. This CDR3 is 12 amino acids long.

This sequence joins TRBV5-1 and TRBJ2-3; TRBD1 might be the D (5 bases). V was pared by 3 bases and J by 0 bases, with 5 bases between. CDR3 length equals 13 residues. From germline, CDR1 is SGHRS and CDR2 YFSETQ. The chain's CDR3 is CASSWTSTDTQYF. The CDR3 region has the DNA TGCGCCAGCAGCTGGACAAGCACAGATACGCAGTATTTT.

The chain joins TRBV6-2 or TRBV6-3 to TRBJ2-6; 15 bases are shared with TRBD2. With V trimmed by 0 bases and J by 4 bases, 13 bases remained unmatched. This CDR3 comprises 22 residues. The germline gives CDR1 MNHEY, CDR2 SVGEGT. This CDR3 reads CASSYSLLPGLAGGGGANVLTF. CDR3 in DNA: TGTGCCAGCAGTTACTCACTCCTACCGGGACTAGCGGGAGGTGGAGGGGCCAACGTCCTGACTTTC.

This chain joins TRBV5-4 and TRBJ2-2; TRBD2 matches 7 bases. CDR3 length: 16 residues. Losses at the gene ends were 0 bases for V and 4 bases for J; bases not matched to a gene: 6. CDR1 and CDR2 (germline): SGHNT, YYREEE (reference sequence). This CDR3 reads CASSLAGRATTGELFF. The CDR3 DNA reads TGTGCCAGCAGCTTGGCAGGGAGGGCCACCACCGGGGAGCTGTTTTTT.

The rearrangement links TRBV7-2 to TRBJ1-1; the match to TRBD1 covers 10 bases. The CDR3 totals 15 residues. V lost 5 bases and J lost 1; bases outside the gene matches: 4. CDR1 is SGHTA, CDR2 FQGNSA, per germline. The CDR3 reads CASSPRTGGNTEAFF. The CDR3 region has the DNA TGTGCCAGCAGCCCCCGGACAGGGGGGAACACTGAAGCTTTCTTT. Filled out from reference TRBV7-2 and TRBJ1-1, the complete variable domain reads GAGVSQSPSNKVTEKGKDVELRCDPISGHTALYWYRQSLGQGLEFLIYFQGNSAPDKSGLPSDRFSAERTGGSVSTLTIQRTQQEDSAVYLCASSPRTGGNTEAFFGQGTRLTVV.

The V gene is TRBV12-3 or TRBV12-4, the J gene TRBJ1-2, with TRBD1 matching 9 bases. This CDR3 has 14 amino acids. With 5 bases clipped from V and 8 bases from J, the junction kept 9 bases outside the gene matches. This CDR3 reads CASSHRDRVGGYTF. The CDR3 region has the DNA TGTGCCAGCAGTCACCGGGACAGGGTTGGGGGCTACACCTTC.

The V gene is TRBV9, the J gene TRBJ2-1; 8 nucleotides line up with TRBD1. The ends lost 0 bases at V and 7 bases at J; junction bases unmatched: 9. Per germline, CDR1 SGDLS and CDR2 YYNGEE. CDR3 size: 16 residues. In DNA, the CDR3 is TGTGCCAGCAGCGTAGCTGTCCAGGGGGCGACTAATGAGCAGTTCTTC. Protein sequence: CASSVAVQGATNEQFF.

This chain joins TRBV30 and TRBJ2-6; D unclear. This CDR3 has 13 residues. Per the germline V gene, CDR1 is GTSNPN and CDR2 is SVGIG (reference sequence). V shed 7 bases and J shed 2 bases, with 9 bases lying between them. The CDR3 nucleotides are TGTGCCTTAGAGACGGCTGGGGCCAACGTCCTGACTTTC. The encoded protein is CALETAGANVLTF.

In this sample, this clonotype turned up a few times. The chain joins TRBV6-2 or TRBV6-3 to TRBJ2-7, with D perhaps TRBD2 (5 bases). CDR1 is MNHEY and CDR2 is SVGEGT in the germline V gene. V was trimmed by 5 bases and J by 7 bases, leaving 9 bases between them. The CDR3 is 11 amino acids. Here the CDR3 reads CASSPRGEQYF. CDR3 DNA sequence: TGTGCCAGCAGTCCTCGGGGTGAGCAGTACTTC.

The CDR3 sequence is CASSSTPGSVSYGYTF. As DNA, the CDR3 is TGTGCCAGCAGTTCGACCCCAGGGTCTGTTAGCTATGGCTACACCTTC. V usage is TRBV28 and J usage is TRBJ1-2; weak D call: TRBD1 (5 bases). CDR3 length equals 16 residues. In germline, CDR1 is MDHEN, CDR2 SYDVKM. Trimming stripped 4 bases from V and 4 bases from J, with 19 bases between.

This clonotype has only a few counts. The chain carries TRBV11-2 and TRBJ2-7, with D uncertain. Trimming took 7 bases from V and 5 from J, leaving 15 bases between them. CDR3 length equals 13 residues. Germline CDR1 reads SGHAT; CDR2 reads FQNNGV. The CDR3 sequence: CASKPYSRHEQYF. The CDR3 DNA reads as TGTGCCAGCAAACCCTACTCCAGGCACGAGCAGTACTTC.

This CDR3 is CSAREGGMTQETQYF. CDR3 bases: TGCAGTGCTAGAGAGGGGGGGATGACCCAAGAGACCCAGTACTTC. The rearrangement joins TRBV20-1 to TRBJ2-5; 7 bases match TRBD2. This CDR3 region has 15 residues. CDR1 and CDR2 (germline): DFQATT, SNEGSKA (reference sequence). V lost 0 bases to trimming and J lost 1 base; unmatched junction nucleotides: 5.

This rearrangement joins TRBV6-1 to TRBJ1-1; D gene unclear. The CDR3 sequence is 15 residues long. Trimming removed 1 base at V and 3 bases at J, with 12 bases between. Per germline, CDR1 MNHNS and CDR2 SASEGT. CDR3 coding DNA: TGTGCCAGCAGTGAAGACATCCATTGGGACACTGAAGCTTTCTTT. Translating gives CASSEDIHWDTEAFF.

The V call is TRBV10-1, the J call TRBJ1-1; maybe TRBD1 (6 bases). The CDR3 extends over 17 amino acids. Deletions cut 9 bases from V and 4 bases from J, with 27 bases between. Germline V gene sequence: CDR1 WNHNN, CDR2 SYGVQD (reference sequence). CDR3 protein: CARLSAWGRLPVTEAFF. DNA for the CDR3: TGCGCCAGACTCTCAGCGTGGGGGCGCTTGCCGGTCACTGAAGCTTTCTTT.

The genes are TRBV12-3 or TRBV12-4 and TRBJ2-2; D may be TRBD1 (5 bases). Between the trimmed V and J ends, which lost 3 bases and 4 bases, there was a span of 9 bases. CDR3 length equals 14 residues. CDR3 loop: CASSLLQATGELFF. The CDR3 DNA sequence: TGTGCCAGCAGTTTGTTACAGGCCACCGGGGAGCTGTTTTTT.

This chain uses TRBV4-2 with TRBJ2-1; TRBD2 is a possible D gene (5 bases). Germline assignment: CDR1 LGHNA and CDR2 YNFKEQ. There are 16 residues in the CDR3. V lost 0 bases and J 1 base, leaving 10 bases between the germline ends. Written as DNA, the CDR3 is TGTGCCAGCAGCCAAGATGGGCGGGTTTCCTACAATGAGCAGTTCTTC. The encoded protein is CASSQDGRVSYNEQFF.

The chain uses TRBV3-1 and TRBJ1-2; a possible D gene is TRBD1 (5 bases). This CDR3 is 13 amino acids long. V was pared by 0 bases and J by 6 bases, with 8 bases between. The germline V gene has CDR1 LGHDT and CDR2 YNNKEL (reference sequence). The CDR3 is CASSQEVGHGYTF. The CDR3 coding sequence is TGTGCCAGCAGCCAAGAAGTGGGACATGGCTACACCTTC.